This entry concerns a single TCR beta chain. This specimen belongs to a study of T cell responses to AZD1222 COVID-19 vaccine. Libraries were prepared by immunoSEQ multiplex PCR; TCRdb keeps only in-frame clonotypes and omits some of them. Of about 56,000 clones in the sample, 70% to 90% were seen once. Trimming removed 5 bases from V and 4 bases from J, with 13 bases in between. There are 14 residues in the CDR3. Germline-derived CDR1 and CDR2 are PRHDT and FYEKMQ (reference sequence). The V and J genes are TRBV13 and TRBJ2-3, with unresolved D. The TCR originated in an adult who received the AZD1222 COVID-19 vaccine. The material sequenced was peripheral blood, taken 28 days after the second AZD1222 dose. In DNA form, the CDR3 reads TGTGCCAGCAGCCCGATAGGTGTCTCAGATACGCAGTATTTT. This translates into CASSPIGVSDTQYF.